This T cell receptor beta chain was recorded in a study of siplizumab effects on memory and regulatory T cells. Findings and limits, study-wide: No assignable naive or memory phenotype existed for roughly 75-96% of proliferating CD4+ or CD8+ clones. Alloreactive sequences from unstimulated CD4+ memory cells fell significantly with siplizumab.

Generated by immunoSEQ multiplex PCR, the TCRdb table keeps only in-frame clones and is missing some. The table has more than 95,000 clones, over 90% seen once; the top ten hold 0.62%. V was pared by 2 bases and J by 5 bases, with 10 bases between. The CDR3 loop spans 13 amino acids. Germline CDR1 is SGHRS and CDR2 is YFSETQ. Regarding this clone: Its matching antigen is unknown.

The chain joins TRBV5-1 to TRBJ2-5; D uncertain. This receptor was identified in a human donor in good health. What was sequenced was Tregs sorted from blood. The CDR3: CASSLQTAETQYF. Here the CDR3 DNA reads TGCGCCAGCAGCTTACAAACCGCGGAGACCCAGTACTTC. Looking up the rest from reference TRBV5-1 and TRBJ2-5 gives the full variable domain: KAGVTQTPRYLIKTRGQQVTLSCSPISGHRSVSWYQQTPGQGLQFLFEYFSETQRNKGNFPGRFSGRQFSNSRSEMNVSTLELGDSALYLCASSLQTAETQYFGPGTRLLVL.